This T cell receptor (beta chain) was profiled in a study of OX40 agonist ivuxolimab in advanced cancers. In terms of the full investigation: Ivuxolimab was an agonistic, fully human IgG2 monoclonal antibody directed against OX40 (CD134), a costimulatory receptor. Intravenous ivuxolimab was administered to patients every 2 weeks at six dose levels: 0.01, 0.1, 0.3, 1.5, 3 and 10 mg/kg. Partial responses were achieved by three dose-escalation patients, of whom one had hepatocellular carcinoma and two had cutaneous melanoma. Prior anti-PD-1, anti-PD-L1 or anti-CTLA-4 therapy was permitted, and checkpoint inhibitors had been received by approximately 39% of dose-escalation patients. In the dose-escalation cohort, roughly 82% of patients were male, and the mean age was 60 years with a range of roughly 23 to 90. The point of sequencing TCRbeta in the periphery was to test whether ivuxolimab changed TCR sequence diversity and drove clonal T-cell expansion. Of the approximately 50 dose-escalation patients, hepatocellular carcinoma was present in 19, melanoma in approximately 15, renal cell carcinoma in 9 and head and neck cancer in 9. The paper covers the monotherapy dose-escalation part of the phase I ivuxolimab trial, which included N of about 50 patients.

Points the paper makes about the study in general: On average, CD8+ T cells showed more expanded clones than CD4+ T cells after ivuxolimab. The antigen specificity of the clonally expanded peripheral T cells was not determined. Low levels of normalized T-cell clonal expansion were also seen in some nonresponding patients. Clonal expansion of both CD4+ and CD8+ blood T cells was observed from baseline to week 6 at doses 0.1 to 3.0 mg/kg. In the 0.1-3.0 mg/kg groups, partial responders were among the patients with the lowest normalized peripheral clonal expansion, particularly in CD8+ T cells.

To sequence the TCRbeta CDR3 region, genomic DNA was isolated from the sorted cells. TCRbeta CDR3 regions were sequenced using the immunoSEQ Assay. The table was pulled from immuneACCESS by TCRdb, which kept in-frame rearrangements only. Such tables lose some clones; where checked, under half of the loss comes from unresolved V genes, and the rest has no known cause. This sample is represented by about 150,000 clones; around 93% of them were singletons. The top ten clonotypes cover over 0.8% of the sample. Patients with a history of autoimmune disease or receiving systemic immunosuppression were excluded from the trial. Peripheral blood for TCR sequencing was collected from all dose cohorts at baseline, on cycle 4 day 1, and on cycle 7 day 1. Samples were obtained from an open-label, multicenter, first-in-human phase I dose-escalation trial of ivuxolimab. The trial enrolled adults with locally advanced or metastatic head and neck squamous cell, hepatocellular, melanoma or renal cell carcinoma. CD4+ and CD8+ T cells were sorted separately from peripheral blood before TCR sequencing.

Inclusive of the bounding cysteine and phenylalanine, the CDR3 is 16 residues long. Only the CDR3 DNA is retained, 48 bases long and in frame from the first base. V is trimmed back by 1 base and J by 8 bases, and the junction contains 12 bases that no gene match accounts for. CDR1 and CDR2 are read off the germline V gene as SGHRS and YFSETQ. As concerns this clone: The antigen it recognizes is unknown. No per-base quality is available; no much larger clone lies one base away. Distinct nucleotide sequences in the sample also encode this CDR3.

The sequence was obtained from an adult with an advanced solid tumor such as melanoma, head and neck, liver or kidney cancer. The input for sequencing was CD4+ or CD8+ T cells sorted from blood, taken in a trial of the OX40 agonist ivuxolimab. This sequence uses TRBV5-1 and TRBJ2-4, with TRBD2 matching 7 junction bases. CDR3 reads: CASSLPSSGGRDIQYF. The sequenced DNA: TGCGCCAGCAGCTTGCCCTCCTCTGGGGGGAGGGACATTCAGTACTTC. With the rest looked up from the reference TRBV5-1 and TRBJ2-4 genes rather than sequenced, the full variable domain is KAGVTQTPRYLIKTRGQQVTLSCSPISGHRSVSWYQQTPGQGLQFLFEYFSETQRNKGNFPGRFSGRQFSNSRSEMNVSTLELGDSALYLCASSLPSSGGRDIQYFGAGTRLSVL.